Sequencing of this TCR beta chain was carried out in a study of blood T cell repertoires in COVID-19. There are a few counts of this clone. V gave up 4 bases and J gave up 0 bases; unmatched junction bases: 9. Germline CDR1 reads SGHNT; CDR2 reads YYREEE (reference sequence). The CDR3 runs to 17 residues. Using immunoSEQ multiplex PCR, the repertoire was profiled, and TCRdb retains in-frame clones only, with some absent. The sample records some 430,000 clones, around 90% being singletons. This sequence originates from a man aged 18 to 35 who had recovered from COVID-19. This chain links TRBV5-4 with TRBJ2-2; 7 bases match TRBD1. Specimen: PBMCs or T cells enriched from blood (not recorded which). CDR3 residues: CASSPTPGTANTGELFF. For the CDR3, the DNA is TGTGCCAGCAGCCCAACCCCCGGGACAGCGAACACCGGGGAGCTGTTTTTT.